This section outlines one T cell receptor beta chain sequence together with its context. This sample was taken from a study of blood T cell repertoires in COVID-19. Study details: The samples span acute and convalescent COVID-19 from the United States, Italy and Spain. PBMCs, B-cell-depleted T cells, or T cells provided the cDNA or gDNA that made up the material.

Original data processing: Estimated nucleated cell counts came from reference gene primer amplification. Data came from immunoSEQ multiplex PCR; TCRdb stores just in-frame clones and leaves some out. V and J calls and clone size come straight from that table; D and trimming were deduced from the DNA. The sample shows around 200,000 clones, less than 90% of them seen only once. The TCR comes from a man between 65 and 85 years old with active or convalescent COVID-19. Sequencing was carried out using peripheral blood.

CDR3 loop: CASSLQGAVTKTDYQPQHF. The DNA of the CDR3 is TGTGCCAGTAGTTTACAGGGGGCAGTTACTAAGACCGATTATCAGCCCCAGCATTTT. The chain carries TRBV19 and TRBJ1-5; 9 bases align to TRBD1. The CDR3 sequence is 19 residues long. Germline V CDR1 and CDR2: LNHDA, SQIVND (reference sequence). Germline trimming cut 5 bases from V and 5 bases from J; bases unmatched to any gene: 19.